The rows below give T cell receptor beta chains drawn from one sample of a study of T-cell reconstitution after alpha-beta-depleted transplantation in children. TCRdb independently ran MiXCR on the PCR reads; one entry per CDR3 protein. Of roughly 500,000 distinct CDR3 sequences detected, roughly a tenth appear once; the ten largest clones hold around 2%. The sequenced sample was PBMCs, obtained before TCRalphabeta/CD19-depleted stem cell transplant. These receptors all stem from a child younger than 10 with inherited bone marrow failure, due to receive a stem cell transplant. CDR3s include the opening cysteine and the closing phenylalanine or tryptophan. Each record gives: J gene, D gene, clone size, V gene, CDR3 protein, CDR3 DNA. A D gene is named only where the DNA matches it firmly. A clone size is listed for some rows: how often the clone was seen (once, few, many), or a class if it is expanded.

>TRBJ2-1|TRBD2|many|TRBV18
CASSPQLRETYNEQFF
TGTGCCAGCTCGCCCCAGTTGCGGGAGACCTACAATGAGCAGTTCTTC
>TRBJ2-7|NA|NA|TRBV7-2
CASSLGGGESSYEQYF
TGTGCCAGCAGCTTAGGAGGTGGGGAGAGCTCCTACGAGCAGTACTTC
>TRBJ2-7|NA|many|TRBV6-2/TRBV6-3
CASRVAAYINYEQYF
TGTGCCAGCAGGGTAGCGGCATACATTAACTACGAGCAGTACTTC
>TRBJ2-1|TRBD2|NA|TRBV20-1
CSARDRAGGPYNEQFF
TGCAGTGCTAGAGATAGGGCGGGAGGGCCTTACAATGAGCAGTTCTTC
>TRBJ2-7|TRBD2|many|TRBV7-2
CASSLSGTLSYEQYF
TGTGCCAGCAGCCTTAGCGGGACTCTCTCCTACGAGCAGTACTTC
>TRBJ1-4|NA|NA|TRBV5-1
CASGLYSGRLNEKLFF
TGCGCCAGCGGTCTATATTCGGGCAGGCTGAATGAAAAACTGTTTTTT
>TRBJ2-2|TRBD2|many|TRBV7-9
CASRSGLAGWAGELFF
TGTGCCAGCAGGTCCGGACTAGCGGGATGGGCCGGGGAGCTGTTTTTT
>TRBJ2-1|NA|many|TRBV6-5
CASSYFGSKQFF
TGTGCCAGCAGTTACTTCGGGAGTAAGCAGTTCTTC
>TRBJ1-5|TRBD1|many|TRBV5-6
CASSRTGDSNQPQHF
TGTGCCAGCAGCCGTACAGGGGATAGCAATCAGCCCCAGCATTTT
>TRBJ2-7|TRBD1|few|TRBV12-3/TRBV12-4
CASNHRDRDEQYF
TGTGCCAGCAACCACCGGGACAGGGACGAGCAGTACTTC
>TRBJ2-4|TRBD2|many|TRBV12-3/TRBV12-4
CASSLERTRNIQYF
TGTGCCAGCAGTTTAGAGCGGACTAGAAACATTCAGTACTTC
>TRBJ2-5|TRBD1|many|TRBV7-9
CASSPGTGFPETQYF
TGTGCCAGCAGCCCCGGGACAGGTTTCCCAGAGACCCAGTACTTC
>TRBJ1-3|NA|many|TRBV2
CASSAELGSGNTIYF
TGTGCCAGCAGTGCAGAGTTAGGGTCCGGAAACACCATATATTTT
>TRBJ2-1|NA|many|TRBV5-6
CASSLDGLSSYNEQFF
TGTGCCAGCAGCTTGGATGGTCTGAGCTCCTACAATGAGCAGTTCTTC
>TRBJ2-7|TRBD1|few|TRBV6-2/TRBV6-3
CASSYSPGQVTYEQYF
TGTGCCAGCAGTTACTCACCGGGACAGGTAACCTACGAGCAGTACTTC
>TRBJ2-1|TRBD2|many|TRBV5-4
CASSLVAGVFSEQFF
TGTGCCAGCAGCTTGGTAGCGGGAGTATTTAGTGAGCAGTTCTTC
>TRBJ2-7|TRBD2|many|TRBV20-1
CSAIPGTSGTTSYEQYF
TGCAGTGCTATCCCCGGGACTAGCGGAACAACGTCCTACGAGCAGTACTTC
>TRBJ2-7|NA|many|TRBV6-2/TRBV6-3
CASSYLRTENYEQYF
TGTGCCAGCAGTTACCTTCGGACAGAGAACTACGAGCAGTACTTC
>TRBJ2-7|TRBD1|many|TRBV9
CASSVDRTTYEQYF
TGCGCCAGCAGCGTGGACAGGACCACCTACGAGCAGTACTTC